The 26 T cell receptor beta chains below all came from one sample that was sequenced in a study of T cell responses to AZD1222 COVID-19 vaccine. Clones were read by immunoSEQ multiplex PCR, and TCRdb kept only the in-frame ones, dropping some. The sample holds 75,000 to 90,000 clones, roughly 82% seen once. The input for sequencing was peripheral blood, taken on day 0 of AZD1222 vaccination. The receptors were sampled from an adult in good health.

The V and J genes are TRBV9 and TRBJ1-1, with a weak D call TRBD1 (6 bases). Trimming removed 0 bases from V and 0 bases from J, with 9 bases in between. This CDR3 contains 15 residues. Per the germline V gene, CDR1 is SGDLS and CDR2 is YYNGEE. This CDR3 is CASSVGGAVNTEAFF. CDR3 coding DNA: TGTGCCAGCAGCGTAGGGGGGGCGGTGAACACTGAAGCTTTCTTT.

The sample holds one count of this clone. The chain recombines TRBV5-4 with TRBJ2-3, with TRBD1 matching 10 bases. CDR3 length: 16 residues. Unmatched junction bases numbered 10, after V lost 4 bases and J lost 5 bases. Germline-derived CDR1 and CDR2 are SGHNT and YYREEE (reference sequence). CDR3 loop: CASSTGQGGILDTQYF. The CDR3 DNA is TGTGCCAGCAGCACCGGACAGGGGGGTATTTTAGATACGCAGTATTTT.

CDR3 nucleotides: TGTGCCAGCAGTTCTACCGGGACTAGCGGGGGAAAGACCCAGTACTTC. Protein sequence: CASSSTGTSGGKTQYF. The chain recombines TRBV27 with TRBJ2-5; 14 nucleotides agree with TRBD2. The CDR3 runs 16 residues. J was trimmed by 6 bases and V by 4 bases; bases with no gene match: 7. In germline, CDR1 is MNHEY, CDR2 SMNVEV (reference sequence).

This chain joins TRBV18 and TRBJ1-5; TRBD1 agrees at 10 bases. The CDR3 is 16 residues long. Germline CDR1 reads KGHSH; CDR2 reads LQKENI. The V gene end was trimmed by 2 bases and the J gene end by 0 bases; junction bases not matched to a gene: 1. This CDR3 reads CASSPGTGDSNQPQHF. The DNA of the CDR3 is TGTGCCAGCTCACCAGGGACAGGGGATAGCAATCAGCCCCAGCATTTT.

The chain employs TRBV5-1 and TRBJ1-3, with D unresolved. Germline values: CDR1 SGHRS, CDR2 YFSETQ. The CDR3 extends over 14 amino acids. Trimming left V 0 bases short and J 2 bases short, with 6 bases between. The CDR3, as DNA: TGCGCCAGCAGCTTGGAGGGAACTGGAAACACCATATATTTT. Encoded protein: CASSLEGTGNTIYF.

This clone was counted many times. The chain employs TRBV11-2 and TRBJ1-4, with unresolved D. Germline V gene lookup returns CDR1 SGHAT and CDR2 FQNNGV. This CDR3 has 13 amino acids. V was pared by 5 bases and J by 10 bases, with 14 bases between. Written as DNA, the CDR3 is TGTGCCAGCAGCCCCGCCCCCGGTGGAAAACTGTTTTTT. Translation gives CASSPAPGGKLFF.

The chain links TRBV7-3 to TRBJ2-3; tentatively, D is TRBD2 (6 bases). V was clipped by 2 bases and J by 1 base, with 7 bases between them. Germline V gene sequence: CDR1 SGHTA, CDR2 FQGTGA. This CDR3 is 14 amino acids long. The CDR3: CASSLASGTDTQYF. The DNA of the CDR3 is TGTGCCAGCAGCTTAGCTAGCGGCACAGATACGCAGTATTTT.

The chain couples TRBV14 to TRBJ1-1; D gene ambiguous. CDR1 SGHDN and CDR2 FVKESK come from the germline V gene. Trimming removed 4 bases at V and 1 base at J, with 10 bases between. This CDR3 comprises 14 residues. In nucleotides, the CDR3 is TGTGCCAGCAGCCTAAGCGGATGGAACACTGAAGCTTTCTTT. It translates to CASSLSGWNTEAFF.

V usage is TRBV14 and J usage is TRBJ2-7, with TRBD2 identical over 12 bases. This CDR3 contains 15 residues. Germline V gives CDR1 SGHDN, CDR2 FVKESK. The V segment lost 4 bases and the J segment 2 bases; nucleotides outside the gene matches: 3. As DNA, the CDR3 is TGTGCCAGCAGCCGACTAGCGGGGGCCACCTACGAGCAGTACTTC. Its translation: CASSRLAGATYEQYF.

The rearrangement joins TRBV5-4 to TRBJ2-1; D ambiguous. The CDR3 runs to 15 residues. The germline CDR1 and CDR2 sequences are SGHNT and YYREEE (reference sequence). V was pared by 0 bases and J by 4 bases, with 11 bases between. The CDR3, as DNA: TGTGCCAGCAGCTTGGGCCCCCACCCATACAATGAGCAGTTCTTC. Protein: CASSLGPHPYNEQFF. Full variable domain (rest looked up from reference TRBV5-4 and TRBJ2-1): ETGVTQSPTHLIKTRGQQVTLRCSSQSGHNTVSWYQQALGQGPQFIFQYYREEENGRGNFPPRFSGLQFPNYSSELNVNALELDDSALYLCASSLGPHPYNEQFFGPGTRLTVL.

This clone was recorded only once. CDR3 sequence (DNA): TGTGCCAGCAGTGCGGGGAGGGCCCGCTACACAGATACGCAGTATTTT. Translated: CASSAGRARYTDTQYF. The chain has TRBV27 and TRBJ2-3, with TRBD2 matching 7 bases. CDR3 length equals 16 residues. The germline CDR1 and CDR2 sequences are MNHEY and SMNVEV (reference sequence). V was pared by 5 bases and J by 2 bases, with 10 bases of the junction left unmatched.

This clone was seen only once. The chain uses TRBV27 and TRBJ2-3, with no clear D. Trimming took off 10 bases at V and 0 bases at J, with 14 bases between the two ends. The CDR3 is 14 amino acids. Germline assignment: CDR1 MNHEY and CDR2 SMNVEV (reference sequence). Written as DNA, the CDR3 is TGTGCCACCTCTTGGCGGTCTAGCACAGATACGCAGTATTTT. Translating gives CATSWRSSTDTQYF.

This clone was detected a few times. The V gene is TRBV13, the J gene TRBJ1-2; weak D call: TRBD1 (5 bases). V was pared by 0 bases and J by 0 bases, with 8 bases between. Per germline, CDR1 PRHDT and CDR2 FYEKMQ (reference sequence). The CDR3 has 15 amino acids. The CDR3 nucleotides are TGTGCCAGCAGCTTAGGCCTGGGGGCTAACTATGGCTACACCTTC. This codes for CASSLGLGANYGYTF.

The chain employs TRBV5-1 and TRBJ1-2; TRBD1 matches at 7 bases. Trimming at V came to 0 bases and at J to 2 bases, leaving 1 base not matched to a gene. The CDR3 contains 14 residues. CDR1 SGHRS and CDR2 YFSETQ come from the germline V gene. The CDR3 DNA sequence: TGCGCCAGCAGCTTGGAGGGACAGAACTATGGCTACACCTTC. This codes for CASSLEGQNYGYTF.

The chain joins TRBV15 to TRBJ1-5; 7 positions match TRBD1. Germline V gene sequence: CDR1 LNHNV, CDR2 YYDKDF (reference sequence). The CDR3 has 15 amino acids. Trimming cost V 2 bases and J 11 bases; bases outside gene matches: 12. The DNA for the CDR3 is TGTGCCACCAGCAGACCGACAGGGAGCGTTTCGACCCAGCATTTT. This sequence encodes CATSRPTGSVSTQHF.

This chain uses TRBV4-2 with TRBJ2-1; maybe TRBD2 (6 bases). CDR3 length equals 16 residues. Germline V gives CDR1 LGHNA, CDR2 YNFKEQ. Trimming pared 0 bases from V and 1 base from J, leaving 10 bases between. CDR3 DNA sequence: TGTGCCAGCAGCCAAGATTTGGAGGGGTCCTACAATGAGCAGTTCTTC. This codes for CASSQDLEGSYNEQFF.

The J gene is TRBJ1-6, the V gene TRBV19, with 9 bases that match TRBD1. The V and J ends lost 7 bases and 6 bases, in that order; junction bases with no gene match: 22. This CDR3 comprises 20 residues. CDR1 is LNHDA and CDR2 is SQIVND in the germline V gene (reference sequence). In nucleotides, the CDR3 is TGTGCCAGTAATCTCCTGCCCCGGGACAGGGTATTGCCTTTTAATTCACCCCTCCACTTT. Amino acid sequence: CASNLLPRDRVLPFNSPLHF. The full variable domain, its missing parts supplied by reference TRBV19 and TRBJ1-6, is DGGITQSPKYLFRKEGQNVTLSCEQNLNHDAMYWYRQDPGQGLRLIYYSQIVNDFQKGDIAEGYSVSREKKESFPLTVTSAQKNPTAFYLCASNLLPRDRVLPFNSPLHFGNGTRLTVT.

V is TRBV15 and J is TRBJ2-5; 10 positions agree with TRBD1. The ends lost 5 bases at V and 5 bases at J; junction bases unmatched: 11. Germline-derived CDR1 and CDR2 are LNHNV and YYDKDF (reference sequence). This CDR3 region has 16 residues. CDR3 region: CATSGDRGRNTETQYF. The CDR3 region has the DNA TGTGCCACCAGCGGGGACAGGGGAAGAAACACGGAGACCCAGTACTTC.

The chain recombines TRBV2 with TRBJ1-2; D is ambiguous. From germline, CDR1 is SNHLY and CDR2 FYNNEI. Trimming removed 6 bases at V and 4 bases at J, with 21 bases between. The CDR3 covers 16 residues. The CDR3 DNA is TGTGCCAGCAGCCTAGGACGGGCCGGAGGGATCTATGGCTACACCTTC. Translation: CASSLGRAGGIYGYTF.

This clone showed up just once. This chain connects TRBV19 to TRBJ2-7; D perhaps matches TRBD1 (6 bases). Germline V gene lookup returns CDR1 LNHDA and CDR2 SQIVND (reference sequence). Trimming left V 5 bases short and J 0 bases short, with 8 bases between. This CDR3 comprises 13 residues. CDR3 nucleotides: TGTGCCAGTAGTGGACAGAGCTCCTACGAGCAGTACTTC. Translation: CASSGQSSYEQYF.

J is TRBJ1-2 and V is TRBV19; no clear D. Trimming pared 0 bases from V and 2 bases from J, leaving 7 bases between. In germline, CDR1 is LNHDA, CDR2 SQIVND (reference sequence). The CDR3 totals 14 residues. This chain's CDR3 is CASSIEGGNYGYTF. The CDR3 DNA follows: TGTGCCAGTAGTATAGAAGGCGGGAACTATGGCTACACCTTC.

V gene TRBV9 combines with J gene TRBJ2-1; either TRBD1 or TRBD2 may supply D (5 bases each). The V end was cut by 3 bases, the J end by 6 bases, with 19 bases between. The germline V gene encodes CDR1 SGDLS and CDR2 YYNGEE. The CDR3 has 16 amino acids. CDR3 protein: CASSGPGTYYINEQFF. The CDR3 DNA reads TGTGCCAGCAGCGGCCCCGGGACGTACTACATCAATGAGCAGTTCTTC.

This sequence joins TRBV5-4 and TRBJ2-1; TRBD2 matches 7 bases. V lost 0 bases and J lost 6; bases outside the gene matches: 6. The CDR3 sequence is 15 residues long. In germline, CDR1 is SGHNT, CDR2 YYREEE (reference sequence). In DNA, the CDR3 is TGTGCCAGCAGCTTGGAACTAGCGATGGCCAATGAGCAGTTCTTC. Its translation: CASSLELAMANEQFF.

V usage is TRBV7-9 and J usage is TRBJ2-6; 7 nucleotides line up with TRBD1. This CDR3 is 18 amino acids long. Trimming took 3 bases from V and 0 from J; bases not matched to a gene: 8. CDR1 and CDR2 (germline): SEHNR, FQNEAQ (reference sequence). The CDR3: CASSFPTGRGSGANVLTF. CDR3 coding DNA: TGTGCCAGCAGCTTCCCGACAGGGAGAGGCTCTGGGGCCAACGTCCTGACTTTC.

The chain joins TRBV4-3 to TRBJ1-1; no clear D. The CDR3 is 13 residues long. Germline CDR1 and CDR2: LGHNA and YSLEER. The V end was cut by 2 bases, the J end by 1 base, with 5 bases between. The CDR3 DNA reads TGCGCCAGCAGCCAAAACGGGAACACTGAAGCTTTCTTT. Its translation is CASSQNGNTEAFF.

This rearrangement joins TRBV19 to TRBJ1-2; unclear D gene. Germline-derived CDR1 and CDR2 are LNHDA and SQIVND (reference sequence). V was pared by 6 bases and J by 2 bases, with 13 bases between. The CDR3 is 14 residues long. The CDR3 DNA follows: TGTGCCAGTAGAGAGCACGAGGACAACTATGGCTACACCTTC. It encodes CASREHEDNYGYTF.